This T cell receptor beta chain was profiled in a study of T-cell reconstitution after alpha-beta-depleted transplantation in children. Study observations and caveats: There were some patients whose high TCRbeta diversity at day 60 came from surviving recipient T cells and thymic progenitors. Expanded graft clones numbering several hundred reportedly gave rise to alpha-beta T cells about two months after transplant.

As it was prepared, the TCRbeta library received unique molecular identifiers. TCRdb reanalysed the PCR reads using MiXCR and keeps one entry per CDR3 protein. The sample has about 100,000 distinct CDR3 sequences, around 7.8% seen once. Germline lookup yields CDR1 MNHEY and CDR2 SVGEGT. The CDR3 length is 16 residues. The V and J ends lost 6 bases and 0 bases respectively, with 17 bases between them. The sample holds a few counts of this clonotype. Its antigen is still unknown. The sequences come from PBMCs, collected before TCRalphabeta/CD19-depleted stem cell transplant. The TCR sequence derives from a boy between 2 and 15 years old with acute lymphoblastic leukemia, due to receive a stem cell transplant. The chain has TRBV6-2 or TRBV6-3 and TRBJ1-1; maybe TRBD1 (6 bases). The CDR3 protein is CASSRPGTFMNTEAFF. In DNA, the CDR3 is TGTGCCAGCAGCCGTCCCGGGACATTTATGAACACTGAAGCTTTCTTT.